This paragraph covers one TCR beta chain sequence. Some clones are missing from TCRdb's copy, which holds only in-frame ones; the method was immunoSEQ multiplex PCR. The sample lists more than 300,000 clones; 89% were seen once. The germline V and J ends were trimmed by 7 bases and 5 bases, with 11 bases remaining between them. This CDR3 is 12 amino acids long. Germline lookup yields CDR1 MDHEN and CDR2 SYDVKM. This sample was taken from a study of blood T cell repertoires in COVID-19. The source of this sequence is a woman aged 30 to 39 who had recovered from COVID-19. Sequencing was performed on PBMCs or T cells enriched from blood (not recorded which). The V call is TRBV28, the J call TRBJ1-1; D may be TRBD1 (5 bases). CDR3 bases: TGTGCCAGCAACTTGGGGGGGACTGAAGCTTTCTTT. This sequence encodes CASNLGGTEAFF.